This T cell receptor (beta chain) was captured by sequencing in a study of blood T cell repertoires in COVID-19. Per the original methods: Amplified reference gene primers provided the basis for estimating nucleated cell counts. This table comes from immunoSEQ multiplex PCR, and its TCRdb copy is limited to in-frame clones, with some not included. V and J calls and clone size are copied from that table; D and trimming were computed from the DNA. The data show about 190,000 clones, 82% seen once. Germline V lookup: CDR1 KGHSH, CDR2 LQKENI. Losses at the gene ends were 5 bases for V and 8 bases for J; bases not matched to a gene: 9. CDR3 length: 15 amino acids. Enrollment of patients from Seattle took place during active infection, with longitudinal follow-up.

The sequencing input was peripheral blood. This sequence was found in a woman in her fifties or sixties with COVID-19, enrolled during active disease. The chain joins TRBV18 to TRBJ2-1; TRBD2 matches at 10 bases. The CDR3 nucleotides read TGTGCCAGCTCAGTTCTAGCGGGGGTAGTTGATGAGCAGTTCTTC. Translated, it gives CASSVLAGVVDEQFF.